This entry lists 32 T cell receptor beta chains sequenced from one sample in a study of shared clonotypes between healthy human individuals. This table comes from immunoSEQ multiplex PCR, and its TCRdb copy is limited to in-frame clones, with some not included. Altogether hundreds of thousands of clones are present, 73% being singletons, with the ten largest covering 1.5% to 2%. The sample taken for sequencing was memory CD4+ T cells sorted from blood. Noted subset: CD45RA-negative fraction. The receptors were gathered from a woman in her 30s in good health.

J is TRBJ1-4 and V is TRBV28; 7 nucleotides line up with TRBD1. The V gene's germline CDR1 is MDHEN and CDR2 SYDVKM. The V gene end was trimmed by 2 bases and the J gene end by 10 bases; junction bases not matched to a gene: 10. This CDR3 is built from 15 residues. The CDR3 region is CASSLGGGRQGKLFF. The CDR3 region has the DNA TGTGCCAGCAGTTTAGGAGGGGGCCGACAGGGAAAACTGTTTTTT.

This chain joins TRBV27 and TRBJ2-5; 7 bases match TRBD1. V trimming: 6 bases; J trimming: 4 bases; junction bases outside the gene matches: 8. The CDR3 is 14 amino acids. Looked up from germline, CDR1 is MNHEY and CDR2 is SMNVEV (reference sequence). This CDR3 reads CASSRGRDRETQYF. The CDR3 bases are TGTGCCAGCAGCCGCGGCAGGGACAGAGAGACCCAGTACTTC.

J is TRBJ2-7 and V is TRBV21-1. TRBV21-1 counts as a pseudogene. This CDR3 has 16 amino acids. The DNA of the CDR3 is TGTGCCAGCTGGGCCCCTTCAGGGGGGGAGACCTACGAGCAGTACTTC. It codes for CASWAPSGGETYEQYF.

The chain is built from TRBV27 and TRBJ1-2; D remains ambiguous. Germline V gives CDR1 MNHEY, CDR2 SMNVEV (reference sequence). Trimming removed 6 bases at V and 10 bases at J, with 15 bases between. This CDR3 is 12 amino acids long. The CDR3: CASSSPEQPYTF. CDR3 DNA sequence: TGTGCCAGCAGCTCCCCCGAACAGCCCTACACCTTC.

The chain uses TRBV28 and TRBJ2-7; the D gene is possibly TRBD2 (6 bases). Germline CDR1 is MDHEN and CDR2 is SYDVKM. Trimming cost V 5 bases and J 3 bases, with 20 bases left between them. The CDR3 totals 16 residues. The CDR3 spells CASSRRRATQRYEQYF. The CDR3 DNA follows: TGTGCCAGCAGTAGGCGGAGGGCCACCCAGCGCTACGAGCAGTACTTC. Drawing the rest from reference TRBV28 and TRBJ2-7, the complete variable domain is DVKVTQSSRYLVKRTGEKVFLECVQDMDHENMFWYRQDPGLGLRLIYFSYDVKMKEKGDIPEGYSVSREKKERFSLILESASTNQTSMYLCASSRRRATQRYEQYFGPGTRLTVT.

V is TRBV19 and J is TRBJ1-3; D may be TRBD1 (6 bases). This CDR3 is built from 17 residues. The germline gives CDR1 LNHDA, CDR2 SQIVND (reference sequence). The V gene lost 5 bases and the J gene lost 0 bases, with 17 bases spanning the gap. CDR3 coding DNA: TGTGCCAGTAGTCCTCCGGGACACCTCCTCTCTGGAAACACCATATATTTT. Protein sequence: CASSPPGHLLSGNTIYF.

This chain joins TRBV7-2 and TRBJ1-2; D is undetermined. The germline V gene has CDR1 SGHTA and CDR2 FQGNSA. The CDR3 runs to 12 residues. V was shortened by 3 bases and J by 7 bases, with 9 bases between the two germline ends. This chain's CDR3 is CASSFVASGYTF. The CDR3 DNA is TGTGCCAGCAGCTTTGTTGCGAGTGGCTACACCTTC.

The gene calls are TRBV27 and TRBJ2-5; TRBD1 matches 8 bases. The junction had 5 bases not matched to a gene; V was cut back by 6 bases and J by 5 bases. Germline values: CDR1 MNHEY, CDR2 SMNVEV (reference sequence). The CDR3 has 13 amino acids. The DNA of the CDR3 is TGTGCCAGCAGGCAGGGGGCCCGGGAGACCCAGTACTTC. It encodes CASRQGARETQYF.

The chain combines TRBV30 with TRBJ2-3; no firm D call. From germline, CDR1 is GTSNPN and CDR2 SVGIG (reference sequence). This CDR3 spans 12 amino acids. The V and J ends lost 4 bases and 3 bases respectively, with 8 bases between them. The CDR3 coding sequence is TGTGCCTGGAATATCGGGACAGATACGCAGTATTTT. It is translated as CAWNIGTDTQYF.

The chain joins TRBV7-2 to TRBJ2-7; D may be TRBD1 or TRBD2 (5 bases each). Trimming pared 5 bases from V and 6 bases from J, leaving 11 bases between. The CDR3 is 12 amino acids. The germline gives CDR1 SGHTA, CDR2 FQGNSA. The CDR3, as DNA: TGTGCCAGCAGCCCCCCGGGGCTCGAGCAGTACTTC. Translation: CASSPPGLEQYF.

This clone was seen only a few times. The gene calls are TRBV29-1 and TRBJ1-1; maybe TRBD1 (5 bases). This CDR3 has 13 amino acids. Germline V lookup: CDR1 SQVTM, CDR2 ANQGSEA. V dropped 4 bases and J dropped 5 bases, with 14 bases sitting between them. The CDR3 here is CSVGWLGGTEAFF. The CDR3 nucleotides read TGCAGCGTTGGCTGGCTTGGGGGAACTGAAGCTTTCTTT.

This chain links TRBV27 with TRBJ2-7; D perhaps matches TRBD1 (5 bases). Looked up from germline, CDR1 is MNHEY and CDR2 is SMNVEV (reference sequence). CDR3 length: 13 amino acids. Trimming stripped 5 bases from V and 2 bases from J, with 10 bases between. Here the CDR3 DNA reads TGTGCCAGCAGTCCCCGCAGGGCCTACGAGCAGTACTTC. Its translation: CASSPRRAYEQYF.

V gene TRBV28 combines with J gene TRBJ2-7; no clear D gene. The CDR3 covers 12 residues. Germline V gives CDR1 MDHEN, CDR2 SYDVKM. V lost 7 bases and J lost 7, with 14 bases in between. In DNA, the CDR3 is TGTGCCAGCAACTTCCTTAGACAAGAGCAGTACTTC. Translated, it gives CASNFLRQEQYF.

The chain carries TRBV5-1 and TRBJ2-7, with 7 bases identical to TRBD1. Germline CDR1 reads SGHRS; CDR2 reads YFSETQ. This CDR3 is built from 15 residues. The V segment lost 4 bases and the J segment 6 bases; nucleotides outside the gene matches: 13. CDR3 bases: TGCGCCAGCAGCCCGGGGACAGAGGGTACAGGCGAGCAGTACTTC. It translates to CASSPGTEGTGEQYF.

This rearrangement joins TRBV9 to TRBJ1-1, with D maybe TRBD1 (5 bases). Germline assignment: CDR1 SGDLS and CDR2 YYNGEE. CDR3 length: 16 amino acids. Trimming removed 2 bases at V and 4 bases at J, with 18 bases between. The CDR3 protein is CASSVSPRGGITEAFF. As DNA, the CDR3 is TGTGCCAGCAGCGTTAGTCCCCGCGGGGGTATCACTGAAGCTTTCTTT. Full variable domain (rest looked up from reference TRBV9 and TRBJ1-1): DSGVTQTPKHLITATGQRVTLRCSPRSGDLSVYWYQQSLDQGLQFLIQYYNGEERAKGNILERFSAQQFPDLHSELNLSSLELGDSALYFCASSVSPRGGITEAFFGQGTRLTVV.

The J gene is TRBJ2-5, the V gene TRBV29-1; 7 nucleotides match TRBD2. The CDR3 sequence is 15 residues long. Germline V lookup: CDR1 SQVTM, CDR2 ANQGSEA. The ends lost 4 bases at V and 1 base at J; junction bases unmatched: 9. As DNA, the CDR3 is TGCAGCGTTGTCCGGGGGACTAAGTTCCAAGAGACCCAGTACTTC. Protein: CSVVRGTKFQETQYF.

This rearrangement joins TRBV18 to TRBJ2-7, with D possibly being TRBD1 (6 bases). The CDR3 totals 14 residues. Germline loops: CDR1 KGHSH, CDR2 LQKENI. V was clipped by 6 bases and J by 3 bases, with 15 bases between them. The CDR3 bases are TGTGCCAGCTCTGCCGACAGGTTCCTCTACGAGCAGTACTTC. Amino acids: CASSADRFLYEQYF.

The chain joins TRBV5-1 to TRBJ1-4; 9 bases align to TRBD1. J was trimmed by 11 bases and V by 4 bases; bases with no gene match: 9. The CDR3 is 14 amino acids. The V gene's germline CDR1 is SGHRS and CDR2 YFSETQ. The CDR3 bases are TGCGCCAGCAGCCAGGACAGGGGTTCGGGCAAACTGTTTTTT. Amino acids: CASSQDRGSGKLFF. The full variable domain, in which reference TRBV5-1 and TRBJ1-4 provide the parts outside the CDR3, is KAGVTQTPRYLIKTRGQQVTLSCSPISGHRSVSWYQQTPGQGLQFLFEYFSETQRNKGNFPGRFSGRQFSNSRSEMNVSTLELGDSALYLCASSQDRGSGKLFFGSGTQLSVL.

This clone showed up just a few times. V is TRBV29-1 and J is TRBJ2-3, with D uncertain. Trimming took 3 bases from V and 5 from J, leaving 9 bases between them. The germline gives CDR1 SQVTM, CDR2 ANQGSEA. The CDR3 consists of 12 residues. The CDR3 DNA is TGCAGCGTTGAGCACCTAGAAGATACGCAGTATTTT. The encoded protein is CSVEHLEDTQYF.

The rearrangement uses TRBV28 and TRBJ2-7; possibly TRBD2 for D (6 bases). The CDR3 length is 15 residues. The V end was cut by 6 bases, the J end by 4 bases, with 19 bases between. The germline gives CDR1 MDHEN, CDR2 SYDVKM. The CDR3 region has the DNA TGTGCCAGCAGCCAACATAGGAGCGGGCCTTACGAGCAGTACTTC. This codes for CASSQHRSGPYEQYF.

The chain is built from TRBV11-2 and TRBJ2-7, with 7 bases matching TRBD2. The CDR3 has 15 amino acids. The ends lost 2 bases at V and 0 bases at J; junction bases unmatched: 4. Germline values: CDR1 SGHAT, CDR2 FQNNGV. Here the CDR3 reads CASSLIQRGSYEQYF. CDR3 DNA: TGTGCCAGCAGCTTAATCCAGCGGGGCTCCTACGAGCAGTACTTC.

The V gene is TRBV9, the J gene TRBJ1-2; D gene uncertain. The CDR3 totals 12 residues. V was pared by 1 base and J by 7 bases, with 8 bases between. The germline V gene has CDR1 SGDLS and CDR2 YYNGEE. The CDR3 spells CASSVPGLGYTF. In DNA, the CDR3 is TGTGCCAGCAGCGTACCGGGTCTTGGCTACACCTTC.

The CDR3 is CASSARLQGDKVAQYF. In DNA form, the CDR3 reads TGTGCCAGCAGCGCCCGCTTACAGGGGGATAAGGTCGCTCAGTACTTC. This chain connects TRBV5-5 to TRBJ2-7; TRBD1 matches at 8 bases. The CDR3 loop spans 16 amino acids. After removal of 4 bases from V and 10 bases from J, the junction contained 19 bases not matched to a gene. Germline CDR1 SGHKS, CDR2 YYEKEE (reference sequence).

This clone was observed a single time. CDR3 region: CASSLITSASTDTQYF. The CDR3 DNA follows: TGCGCCAGCAGCTTGATCACTAGCGCCAGCACAGATACGCAGTATTTT. The chain is built from TRBV5-1 and TRBJ2-3, with 7 nucleotides matching TRBD2. The CDR3 totals 16 residues. The trim removed 1 base at V and 0 bases at J, leaving 5 bases unmatched. Germline CDR1 and CDR2: SGHRS and YFSETQ.

The sample holds one count of this clone. The rearrangement links TRBV4-2 to TRBJ2-5; 11 bases map to TRBD2. J was trimmed by 1 base and V by 5 bases; bases with no gene match: 6. The germline V gene has CDR1 LGHNA and CDR2 YNFKEQ. There are 16 residues in the CDR3. This chain's CDR3 is CASSLAGTSGQETQYF. The CDR3 bases are TGTGCCAGCAGCTTGGCTGGGACTAGCGGCCAAGAGACCCAGTACTTC.

In regard to this clone: A much larger clonotype is one base distant, so this may be a read error. The chain carries TRBV6-5 and TRBJ1-5, with D possibly matching TRBD1 (5 bases). This CDR3 has 14 amino acids. V shed 6 bases and J shed 7 bases, with 16 bases lying between them. Germline V gives CDR1 MNHEY, CDR2 SVGAGI. Written as DNA, the CDR3 is TGTGCCAGCAGCGCCGGGGGGAACAACCAGCCCCAGCATTTT. Translation gives CASSAGGNNQPQHF.

This chain uses TRBV5-1 with TRBJ1-2; 9 positions agree with TRBD1. Germline V gives CDR1 SGHRS, CDR2 YFSETQ. V lost 4 bases to trimming and J lost 5 bases; unmatched junction nucleotides: 3. This CDR3 has 13 residues. The CDR3: CASSEGQGYGYTF. The CDR3 DNA is TGCGCCAGCAGCGAGGGACAGGGATATGGCTACACCTTC.

Comments on this clone: Other DNA sequences within the sample encode an identical CDR3. The chain has TRBV11-2 and TRBJ1-2; TRBD1 matches 11 bases. V trimming: 3 bases; J trimming: 7 bases; junction bases outside the gene matches: 1. The CDR3 extends over 13 amino acids. The germline CDR1 and CDR2 sequences are SGHAT and FQNNGV. CDR3 coding DNA: TGTGCCAGCAGCTTGGACAGGGGGCGTGGCTACACCTTC. Its protein product is CASSLDRGRGYTF.

This clone was seen a handful of times. The sample holds other DNA sequences that translate to the same CDR3. The V call is TRBV28, the J call TRBJ1-5; perhaps TRBD1 as D (5 bases). CDR3 length: 13 amino acids. Germline CDR1 and CDR2: MDHEN and SYDVKM. Trimming shortened V by 4 bases and J by 7 bases, and 11 bases separated the two germline ends. The CDR3 DNA sequence: TGTGCCAGCAGTTCACAGGTTTTACAGCCCCAGCATTTT. This codes for CASSSQVLQPQHF.

This clone appeared many times. This rearrangement joins TRBV28 to TRBJ1-1, with D possibly being TRBD1 (6 bases). V lost 5 bases and J 7 bases, leaving 17 bases between the germline ends. The V gene's germline CDR1 is MDHEN and CDR2 SYDVKM. This CDR3 spans 14 amino acids. CDR3 amino acids: CASSPPTGPLEAFF. The CDR3 DNA reads as TGTGCCAGCAGTCCTCCGACAGGACCCCTTGAAGCTTTCTTT.

This clone was recorded only once. The chain carries TRBV10-2 and TRBJ1-4; D gene ambiguous. Germline-derived CDR1 and CDR2 are WSHSY and SAAADI. V was cut by 0 bases and J by 8 bases, with 7 bases left in between. The CDR3 is made up of 13 amino acids. The CDR3 nucleotides are TGCGCCAGCAGTGAGTCACTAGGGGAAAAACTGTTTTTT. It encodes CASSESLGEKLFF.

The chain couples TRBV5-4 to TRBJ2-7; D not resolved. The V and J ends lost 2 bases and 5 bases respectively, with 17 bases between them. The CDR3 covers 15 residues. The germline gives CDR1 SGHNT, CDR2 YYREEE (reference sequence). The DNA for the CDR3 is TGTGCCAGCAGCTTTGGTGGCTATAAGGCCGACGAGCAGTACTTC. This gives the protein CASSFGGYKADEQYF.